This is a list of T cell receptor beta chains from one sample in a study of blood T cell repertoires in COVID-19. The data were produced by immunoSEQ multiplex PCR, yet TCRdb's version contains in-frame clones alone and is incomplete. Found here are 150,000 to 200,000 clones, 60% to 85% of them singletons; the top ten hold approximately 2.8%. The sample comprised peripheral blood. The receptors originated from a man between 70 and 80 years old with acute or convalescent COVID-19. Both conserved end residues are part of each CDR3. D genes are given only for firm matches. Not all rows give a size; the values are once, few, many and, for expanded clones, a class.

clone_size	cdr3_length	v_call	d_call	j_call	cdr3_nt	cdr3_aa
NA	17	TRBV6-1	NA	TRBJ2-1	TGTGCCAGCAGTGAAGATGAAGGGGTAAGAGGCTACAATGAGCAGTTCTTC	CASSEDEGVRGYNEQFF
few	15	TRBV5-1	NA	TRBJ2-5	TGCGCCAGCAGCTCGTTACAGGGAGACCAAGAGACCCAGTACTTC	CASSSLQGDQETQYF
NA	13	TRBV19	NA	TRBJ2-7	TGTGCCAGTAGTATAAGGCAGGACTACGAGCAGTACTTC	CASSIRQDYEQYF
NA	16	TRBV4-2	TRBD1	TRBJ1-2	TGTGCCAGCAGCCAAGATGGACAGGGGACACACTATGGCTACACCTTC	CASSQDGQGTHYGYTF
NA	16	TRBV4-1	TRBD1	TRBJ2-7	TGCGCCAGCAGCCAAGTGGGCACAGGGGTCCACGTTGAGCAGTACTTC	CASSQVGTGVHVEQYF
once	11	TRBV2	NA	TRBJ2-7	TGTGCCAGCAGTGAACTCTACGAGCAGTACTTC	CASSELYEQYF
NA	13	TRBV27	NA	TRBJ1-6	TGTGCCAGCAGACGAGACAGAAATTCACCCCTCCACTTT	CASRRDRNSPLHF
few	15	TRBV5-1	TRBD2	TRBJ2-7	TGCGCCAGCAGCTTCGGGCGGGAGAGCTCCTACGAGCAGTACTTC	CASSFGRESSYEQYF
NA	15	TRBV12-1	NA	TRBJ2-2	TGTGCCAGCAGCTTCAACGGGTTATCGGGCGGGGAGCTGTTTTTT	CASSFNGLSGGELFF
once	15	TRBV20-1	NA	TRBJ2-3	TGCAGTGCTAGTCAGCGGACGAGAGGCACAGATACGCAGTATTTT	CSASQRTRGTDTQYF
once	15	TRBV5-1	NA	TRBJ1-2	TGCGCCAGCAGCTTGGGAGCGACAGGTGACTATGGCTACACCTTC	CASSLGATGDYGYTF
NA	17	TRBV6-2/TRBV6-3	TRBD1	TRBJ1-5	TGTGCCAGCAGTTATCCTGGGACAGGATGGAGCAATCAGCCCCAGCATTTT	CASSYPGTGWSNQPQHF
NA	17	TRBV12-5	TRBD2	TRBJ2-3	TGTGCTAGTGGTTCAATCCCCAGCGGGGGGGCGGGAGATACGCAGTATTTT	CASGSIPSGGAGDTQYF
NA	14	TRBV7-2	NA	TRBJ2-3	TGTGCCAGCAGCCCAGGGTCCGGCACAGATACGCAGTATTTT	CASSPGSGTDTQYF
once	16	TRBV7-6	TRBD1	TRBJ2-1	TGTGCCAGCAGCTCCACGTCGGGGACAGTCTACAATGAGCAGTTCTTC	CASSSTSGTVYNEQFF
NA	15	TRBV15	TRBD1	TRBJ2-1	TGTGCCACCAGCAAAGACAGGGCAGGGGACAATGAGCAGTTCTTC	CATSKDRAGDNEQFF
NA	14	TRBV5-4	TRBD1	TRBJ1-1	TGTGCCAGCAGCTGGGACAGTCGGAACACTGAAGCTTTCTTT	CASSWDSRNTEAFF
NA	14	TRBV6-5	NA	TRBJ1-2	TGTGCCAGCACCAGACCGGGACACCTCTATGGCTACACCTTC	CASTRPGHLYGYTF
NA	13	TRBV3-1/TRBV3-2	TRBD1	TRBJ2-5	TGTGCCATCAGGGACAGGGGCAGGGAGACCCAGTACTTC	CAIRDRGRETQYF
NA	12	TRBV28	NA	TRBJ2-3	TGTGCCAGCAGTCCTCCCTCGCGGGAGCAGTATTTT	CASSPPSREQYF
NA	17	TRBV9	TRBD2	TRBJ2-1	TGTGCCAGCAGCGTAGGAAGTAGCGGGAGCTCCTACAATGAGCAGTTCTTC	CASSVGSSGSSYNEQFF
many	15	TRBV19	NA	TRBJ1-2	TGTGCCAGTCAAACAAGGGAGGGGTTAAACTATGGCTACACCTTC	CASQTREGLNYGYTF
NA	13	TRBV5-1	TRBD1	TRBJ2-5	TGCGCCAGCAGCTTAGGACAGGGAGAGACCCAGTACTTC	CASSLGQGETQYF